The 31 T cell receptor beta chains below all came from one sample that was sequenced in a study of blood T cell repertoires in COVID-19. The repertoire was sequenced with immunoSEQ multiplex PCR; TCRdb's copy has only in-frame clones and lacks some. The sample has roughly 300,000 clones, 86% seen once; the top ten hold 12%. Sequences were obtained from peripheral blood. The receptors were gathered from a woman under 40 with COVID-19, enrolled during active disease.

This chain uses TRBV2 with TRBJ2-5; D is perhaps TRBD1 (5 bases). V was clipped by 6 bases and J by 5 bases, with 13 bases between them. The CDR3 consists of 13 residues. Germline CDR1 reads SNHLY; CDR2 reads FYNNEI. For the CDR3, the DNA is TGTGCCAGCAGAGGCGCCTCAGGGGAGACCCAGTACTTC. Translation gives CASRGASGETQYF.

The chain couples TRBV5-4 to TRBJ1-2; tentatively, D is TRBD1 (5 bases). Per germline, CDR1 SGHNT and CDR2 YYREEE (reference sequence). CDR3 size: 14 residues. Trimming took off 5 bases at V and 4 bases at J, with 15 bases between the two ends. The CDR3 is CASSRSDNLYGYTF. The CDR3 nucleotides read TGTGCCAGCAGTAGATCGGACAACCTCTATGGCTACACCTTC.

The CDR3 bases are TGTGCCAGCAGTCGAACAGGGAAGCCCTACGAGCAGTACTTC. Translation gives CASSRTGKPYEQYF. V gene TRBV28 combines with J gene TRBJ2-7; perhaps TRBD1 as D (6 bases). V shed 5 bases and J shed 2 bases, with 13 bases lying between them. The CDR3 totals 14 residues. CDR1 MDHEN and CDR2 SYDVKM come from the germline V gene. The whole variable domain, remainder taken from reference TRBV28 and TRBJ2-7, is DVKVTQSSRYLVKRTGEKVFLECVQDMDHENMFWYRQDPGLGLRLIYFSYDVKMKEKGDIPEGYSVSREKKERFSLILESASTNQTSMYLCASSRTGKPYEQYFGPGTRLTVT.

The genes are TRBV19 and TRBJ1-5; D is unresolved. V was clipped by 3 bases and J by 7 bases, with 10 bases between them. Germline V gene lookup returns CDR1 LNHDA and CDR2 SQIVND (reference sequence). The CDR3 is 13 amino acids. In DNA, the CDR3 is TGTGCCAGTAGTATGGGCGGGCTACAGCCCCAGCATTTT. Amino acids: CASSMGGLQPQHF.

The V and J genes are TRBV19 and TRBJ1-5, with TRBD1 identical over 11 bases. Germline V gene data show CDR1 as LNHDA and CDR2 as SQIVND (reference sequence). The trim removed 6 bases at V and 3 bases at J, leaving 4 bases unmatched. CDR3 length equals 15 residues. The CDR3 sequence: CASRDRGQDNQPQHF. The CDR3 coding sequence is TGTGCCAGTAGGGACAGGGGGCAGGACAATCAGCCCCAGCATTTT.

V gene TRBV29-1 combines with J gene TRBJ2-2; the match to TRBD1 covers 8 bases. This CDR3 spans 15 amino acids. Looked up from germline, CDR1 is SQVTM and CDR2 is ANQGSEA. V gave up 0 bases and J gave up 1 base; unmatched junction bases: 1. CDR3 in DNA: TGCAGCGTTGAAGACGGACAGGGGAACACCGGGGAGCTGTTTTTT. Its protein product is CSVEDGQGNTGELFF.

This clone was detected many times. The V call is TRBV5-1, the J call TRBJ1-2; 7 bases are shared with TRBD1. Trimming took 0 bases from V and 11 from J; bases not matched to a gene: 4. CDR3 length: 12 amino acids. Germline CDR1 is SGHRS and CDR2 is YFSETQ. The CDR3 spells CASSLEQGIYTF. CDR3 nucleotides: TGCGCCAGCAGCTTGGAACAGGGGATTTACACCTTC.

This chain uses TRBV27 with TRBJ1-2, with 8 bases that match TRBD1. Germline V lookup: CDR1 MNHEY, CDR2 SMNVEV (reference sequence). This CDR3 region has 13 residues. The trim removed 4 bases at V and 13 bases at J, leaving 11 bases unmatched. The CDR3 here is CASSSLGQGVCTF. The CDR3 DNA follows: TGTGCCAGCAGTTCCCTCGGACAGGGAGTATGCACCTTC.

For the CDR3, the DNA is TGTGCCAGCTCACCAACAGGGCTGCAAGAGACCCAGTACTTC. It is translated as CASSPTGLQETQYF. V is TRBV18 and J is TRBJ2-5; D is possibly TRBD1 (6 bases). The CDR3 has 14 residues. CDR1 and CDR2 from the germline V gene are KGHSH and LQKENI. Deletions cut 2 bases from V and 2 bases from J, with 9 bases between.

The CDR3 protein is CASSQDGQGLSLNEKLFF. DNA of the CDR3: TGCGCCAGCAGCCAAGACGGACAGGGCCTATCCCTTAATGAAAAACTGTTTTTT. This chain links TRBV4-1 with TRBJ1-4, with 8 bases that match TRBD1. The CDR3 is 18 amino acids. V was pared by 0 bases and J by 4 bases, with 10 bases of the junction left unmatched. Germline V gene lookup returns CDR1 MGHRA and CDR2 YSYEKL.

The chain carries TRBV2 and TRBJ1-2; D gene unclear. This CDR3 has 13 residues. Deletions cut 4 bases from V and 4 bases from J, with 10 bases between. Germline-derived CDR1 and CDR2 are SNHLY and FYNNEI. The CDR3 loop is CASSGGQFYGYTF. The CDR3 region has the DNA TGTGCCAGCAGTGGAGGGCAGTTCTATGGCTACACCTTC.

The V call is TRBV24-1, the J call TRBJ2-1, with TRBD2 as a possible D gene (6 bases). This CDR3 is 16 amino acids long. Germline loops: CDR1 KGHDR, CDR2 SFDVKD. Trimming removed 3 bases at V and 8 bases at J, with 19 bases between. DNA for the CDR3: TGTGCCACCAGTGATAAACGCGGGACCAAAGGGGATGAGCAGTTCTTC. This encodes CATSDKRGTKGDEQFF.

This clone was seen a few times. V usage is TRBV10-3 and J usage is TRBJ2-7; weak D call: TRBD1 (7 bases). The germline V and J ends were trimmed by 7 bases and 3 bases, with 13 bases remaining between them. The CDR3 runs 13 residues. Germline V lookup: CDR1 ENHRY, CDR2 SYGVKD. This CDR3 is CAINPQGGYEQYF. The DNA of the CDR3 is TGTGCCATCAATCCCCAGGGGGGCTACGAGCAGTACTTC.

This sequence joins TRBV5-1 and TRBJ1-2, with D possibly matching TRBD1 (6 bases). The V gene lost 2 bases and the J gene lost 3 bases, with 11 bases spanning the gap. The CDR3 runs to 14 residues. Germline assignment: CDR1 SGHRS and CDR2 YFSETQ. This CDR3 reads CASSFYRVDYGYTF. CDR3 DNA: TGCGCCAGCAGCTTTTACAGGGTTGACTATGGCTACACCTTC.

The rearrangement uses TRBV5-4 and TRBJ2-5; a weak D match, TRBD1 (6 bases). The CDR3 has 13 residues. CDR1 and CDR2 (germline): SGHNT, YYREEE (reference sequence). V lost 3 bases and J lost 5, with 11 bases in between. In DNA, the CDR3 is TGTGCCAGCAGCTCTGGACAGATGGAGACCCAGTACTTC. Translating it yields CASSSGQMETQYF.

The chain has TRBV19 and TRBJ2-5; D unresolved. V was clipped by 6 bases and J by 5 bases, with 13 bases between them. The CDR3 is 13 amino acids. CDR1 is LNHDA, CDR2 SQIVND, per germline (reference sequence). CDR3 sequence (DNA): TGTGCCAGTAGGGGTGGAGTGCTGGAGACCCAGTACTTC. Residues: CASRGGVLETQYF. Complete variable domain (other parts from reference TRBV19 and TRBJ2-5): DGGITQSPKYLFRKEGQNVTLSCEQNLNHDAMYWYRQDPGQGLRLIYYSQIVNDFQKGDIAEGYSVSREKKESFPLTVTSAQKNPTAFYLCASRGGVLETQYFGPGTRLLVL.

For this clone: At the DNA level, this CDR3 is encoded by other sequences in the same sample as well. The chain uses TRBV28 and TRBJ2-7; 10 bases are shared with TRBD1. This CDR3 region has 15 residues. V gave up 5 bases and J gave up 1 base; unmatched junction bases: 5. The V gene's germline CDR1 is MDHEN and CDR2 SYDVKM. As DNA, the CDR3 is TGTGCCAGCAGTACGCCGGGACAGGGGTCCTACGAGCAGTACTTC. Translated, it gives CASSTPGQGSYEQYF.

This chain connects TRBV19 to TRBJ1-3; 7 nucleotides match TRBD1. V lost 3 bases, J lost 0 bases, and 5 bases stayed unmatched. Germline V lookup: CDR1 LNHDA, CDR2 SQIVND (reference sequence). The CDR3 loop spans 16 amino acids. The chain's CDR3 is CASSMDRPFSGNTIYF. The DNA for the CDR3 is TGTGCCAGTAGTATGGACAGGCCCTTCTCTGGAAACACCATATATTTT.

The rearrangement uses TRBV18 and TRBJ1-1; D not certain. Trimming took off 3 bases at V and 3 bases at J, with 8 bases between the two ends. Germline assignment: CDR1 KGHSH and CDR2 LQKENI. CDR3 length equals 13 residues. For the CDR3, the DNA is TGTGCCAGCTCACCGTCGCGAGACACTGAAGCTTTCTTT. Translating it yields CASSPSRDTEAFF.

The CDR3 is CASSADRGRSTDTQYF. The CDR3 nucleotides read TGTGCCAGCAGCGCCGACAGGGGTAGGAGCACAGATACGCAGTATTTT. The chain carries TRBV3-1 (or the pseudogene TRBV3-2) and TRBJ2-3; 8 bases line up with TRBD1. Germline V gene lookup returns CDR1 LGHDT and CDR2 YNNKEL (reference sequence). Trimming removed 5 bases from V and 0 bases from J; junction bases left unmatched: 7. The CDR3 sequence is 16 residues long.

The rearrangement links TRBV27 to TRBJ2-1; TRBD1 is a possible D gene (5 bases). CDR3 length: 15 residues. The germline V and J ends were trimmed by 8 bases and 0 bases, with 14 bases remaining between them. CDR1 is MNHEY, CDR2 SMNVEV, per germline (reference sequence). The CDR3 DNA sequence: TGTGCCAGCTGCCCAGGGCCGAGCTCCTACAATGAGCAGTTCTTC. It encodes CASCPGPSSYNEQFF.

The chain carries TRBV9 and TRBJ1-4; the D gene is possibly TRBD1 (5 bases). CDR3 length equals 16 residues. Germline V CDR1 and CDR2: SGDLS, YYNGEE. Trimming pared 3 bases from V and 0 bases from J, leaving 12 bases between. CDR3 in amino acids: CASSGQGTPTNEKLFF. The CDR3 DNA follows: TGTGCCAGCAGCGGCCAGGGAACCCCAACTAATGAAAAACTGTTTTTT.

The genes are TRBV27 and TRBJ1-6; no reliable D call. The CDR3 contains 14 residues. The V gene's germline CDR1 is MNHEY and CDR2 SMNVEV (reference sequence). The germline V and J ends were trimmed by 3 bases and 10 bases, with 13 bases remaining between them. The CDR3 DNA follows: TGTGCCAGCAGTTTCTCCGGGAACGGGTCACCCCTCCACTTT. It specifies CASSFSGNGSPLHF.

This clone showed up just once. The CDR3 nucleotides are TGCGCCAGCAGTGAGCTATATGGGGCGCAGTACTTC. This sequence encodes CASSELYGAQYF. The rearrangement links TRBV10-2 to TRBJ2-7, with TRBD1 as a possible D gene (5 bases). This CDR3 region has 12 residues. V dropped 2 bases and J dropped 9 bases, with 11 bases sitting between them. Germline V lookup: CDR1 WSHSY, CDR2 SAAADI.

The table lists this clone with a few counts. This chain connects TRBV7-6 to TRBJ2-7; no clear D gene. The CDR3 spans 15 residues. Germline V gene lookup returns CDR1 SGHVS and CDR2 FNYEAQ. Trimming pared 3 bases from V and 1 base from J, leaving 13 bases between. This CDR3 reads CASSLRVGPSYEQYF. The CDR3, as DNA: TGTGCCAGCAGCTTGCGAGTTGGGCCTTCCTACGAGCAGTACTTC. Full variable domain (rest looked up from reference TRBV7-6 and TRBJ2-7): GAGVSQSPRYKVTKRGQDVALRCDPISGHVSLYWYRQALGQGPEFLTYFNYEAQQDKSGLPNDRFSAERPEGSISTLTIQRTEQRDSAMYRCASSLRVGPSYEQYFGPGTRLTVT.

DNA of the CDR3: TGTGCCAGCAGCATACAGGGATCCAATCTGGAAAAACTGTTTTTT. Protein product: CASSIQGSNLEKLFF. The chain employs TRBV2 and TRBJ1-4; a weak D match, TRBD1 (6 bases). The V gene lost 6 bases and the J gene lost 8 bases, with 19 bases spanning the gap. Germline-derived CDR1 and CDR2 are SNHLY and FYNNEI. CDR3 length: 15 residues.

This chain links TRBV7-2 with TRBJ2-7; 10 positions match TRBD1. The CDR3 runs 16 residues. The germline CDR1 and CDR2 sequences are SGHTA and FQGNSA. With V trimmed by 5 bases and J by 2 bases, 9 bases remained unmatched. The CDR3 reads CASSPGTGVSTYEQYF. DNA for the CDR3: TGTGCCAGCAGCCCTGGGACAGGGGTGAGCACCTACGAGCAGTACTTC.

The chain couples TRBV11-2 to TRBJ1-1; TRBD1 aligns across 9 bases. With 3 bases clipped from V and 11 bases from J, the junction kept 4 bases outside the gene matches. The CDR3 consists of 12 residues. Germline lookup yields CDR1 SGHAT and CDR2 FQNNGV. Here the CDR3 reads CASSFDRGAAFF. The CDR3 DNA reads TGTGCCAGCAGCTTTGACAGGGGGGCTGCTTTCTTT.

The chain recombines TRBV12-3 or TRBV12-4 with TRBJ1-1; 9 positions agree with TRBD1. The V gene end was trimmed by 4 bases and the J gene end by 11 bases; junction bases not matched to a gene: 8. The CDR3 has 13 residues. The CDR3 region is CASSYTGTGWAFF. The CDR3 DNA sequence: TGTGCCAGCAGTTACACCGGGACAGGGTGGGCTTTCTTT.

The rearrangement uses TRBV6-5 and TRBJ1-3, with a weak D call TRBD1 (6 bases). The CDR3 spans 14 residues. V lost 6 bases, J lost 0 bases, and 9 bases lay in between. Germline V lookup: CDR1 MNHEY, CDR2 SVGAGI. CDR3 sequence: CASRLQGSGNTIYF. The DNA of the CDR3 is TGTGCCAGCAGATTACAGGGCTCTGGAAACACCATATATTTT.

The chain links TRBV19 to TRBJ2-5, with TRBD1 identical over 11 bases. J gave up 6 bases and V 1 base, and 4 bases lay outside the gene matches. The V gene's germline CDR1 is LNHDA and CDR2 SQIVND (reference sequence). There are 15 residues in the CDR3. The CDR3 loop reads CASSIGGQGAKTQYF. The CDR3 DNA reads as TGTGCCAGTAGTATAGGCGGACAGGGGGCGAAGACCCAGTACTTC.